This T cell receptor beta chain was captured by sequencing in a study of shared clonotypes between healthy human individuals. Generated by immunoSEQ multiplex PCR, the TCRdb table keeps only in-frame clones and is missing some. The repertoire holds about 1 million clones, with more than 60% as singletons. Details on this clone: Its antigen is unknown.

CDR1 is LNHDA and CDR2 is SQIVND in the germline V gene (reference sequence). The CDR3 runs 17 residues. V lost 5 bases to trimming and J lost 1 base; unmatched junction nucleotides: 11. Study-wide findings and caveats: Generally, naive subsets (rather than memory subsets) showed larger estimated richness.

Recent acute infections and vaccinations were absent in the healthy HIV-negative adult donors. This chain joins TRBV19 and TRBJ2-1; TRBD2 matches 7 bases. The receptor's source is a man younger than 35 in good health. Specimen: memory CD4+ T cells sorted from blood. Documented subset: CD45RA-negative fraction. The CDR3 DNA sequence: TGTGCCAGTAGTGTCCCCCACGGACTAGAATCCTACAATGAGCAGTTCTTC. Translation gives CASSVPHGLESYNEQFF.